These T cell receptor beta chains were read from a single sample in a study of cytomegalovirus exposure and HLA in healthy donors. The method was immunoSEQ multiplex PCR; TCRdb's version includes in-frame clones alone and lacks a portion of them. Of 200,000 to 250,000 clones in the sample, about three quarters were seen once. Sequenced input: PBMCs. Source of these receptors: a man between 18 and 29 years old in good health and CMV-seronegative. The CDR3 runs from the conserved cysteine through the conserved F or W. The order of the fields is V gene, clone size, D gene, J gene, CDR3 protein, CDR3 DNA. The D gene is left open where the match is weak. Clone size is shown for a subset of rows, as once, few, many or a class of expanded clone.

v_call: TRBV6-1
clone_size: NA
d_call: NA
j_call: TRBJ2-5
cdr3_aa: CASAGHLGETQYF
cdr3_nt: TGTGCCAGCGCGGGTCACCTCGGAGAGACCCAGTACTTC

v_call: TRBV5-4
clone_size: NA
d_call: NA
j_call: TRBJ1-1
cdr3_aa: CASSLEVNTEAFF
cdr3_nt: TGTGCCAGCAGCTTAGAGGTGAACACTGAAGCTTTCTTT

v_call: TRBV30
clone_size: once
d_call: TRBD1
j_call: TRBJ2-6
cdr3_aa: CAWTTGVTGANVLTF
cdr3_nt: TGTGCCTGGACGACAGGGGTTACTGGGGCCAACGTCCTGACTTTC

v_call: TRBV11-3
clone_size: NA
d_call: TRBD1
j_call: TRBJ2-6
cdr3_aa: CASSLLQGQGPGANVLTF
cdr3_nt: TGTGCCAGCAGCCTACTCCAGGGACAGGGGCCTGGGGCCAACGTCCTGACTTTC

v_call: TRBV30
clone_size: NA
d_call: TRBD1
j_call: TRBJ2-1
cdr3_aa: CAEERGQAYNEQFF
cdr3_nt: TGTGCCGAAGAGAGGGGACAGGCCTACAATGAGCAGTTCTTC

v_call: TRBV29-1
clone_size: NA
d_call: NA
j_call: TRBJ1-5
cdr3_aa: CSAQGAEGSNQPQHF
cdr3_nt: TGCAGCGCCCAAGGGGCGGAAGGGAGCAATCAGCCCCAGCATTTT

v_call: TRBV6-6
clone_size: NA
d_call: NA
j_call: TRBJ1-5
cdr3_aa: CASSYGGEGNQPQHF
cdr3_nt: TGTGCCAGCAGTTACGGAGGGGAGGGCAATCAGCCCCAGCATTTT

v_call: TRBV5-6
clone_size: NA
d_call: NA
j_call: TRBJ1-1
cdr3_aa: CASSFDRSEAEAFF
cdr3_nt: TGTGCCAGCAGCTTCGACAGAAGTGAAGCTGAAGCTTTCTTT

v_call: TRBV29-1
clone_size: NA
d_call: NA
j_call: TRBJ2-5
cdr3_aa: CSVDALSSVETQYF
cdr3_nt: TGCAGCGTTGATGCGCTATCAAGTGTCGAGACCCAGTACTTC

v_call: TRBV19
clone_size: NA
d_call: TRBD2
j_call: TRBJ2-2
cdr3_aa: CASSIDWAGGPNTGELFF
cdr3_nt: TGTGCCAGTAGTATAGATTGGGCGGGGGGACCGAACACCGGGGAGCTGTTTTTT

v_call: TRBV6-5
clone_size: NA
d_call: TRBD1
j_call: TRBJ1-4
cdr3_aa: CASSKGQGGEKLFF
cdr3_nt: TGTGCCAGCAGTAAAGGACAGGGCGGAGAAAAACTGTTTTTT

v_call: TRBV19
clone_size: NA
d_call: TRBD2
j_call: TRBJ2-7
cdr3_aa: CASSWTSGTSYEQYF
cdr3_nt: TGTGCCAGTAGTTGGACTAGCGGGACTTCCTACGAGCAGTACTTC

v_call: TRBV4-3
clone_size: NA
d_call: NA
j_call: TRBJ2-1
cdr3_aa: CASSQDWSSYNEQFF
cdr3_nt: TGCGCCAGCAGCCAGGACTGGAGCTCCTACAATGAGCAGTTCTTC

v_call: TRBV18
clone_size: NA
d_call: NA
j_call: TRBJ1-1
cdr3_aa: CASSQGQNTEAFF
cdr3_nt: TGTGCCAGCTCACAGGGACAGAACACTGAAGCTTTCTTT

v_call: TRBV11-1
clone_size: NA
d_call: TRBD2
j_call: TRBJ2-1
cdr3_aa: CASSLSTSGRLSGYNEQFF
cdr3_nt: TGTGCCAGCAGCTTAAGTACTAGCGGGAGGTTGAGTGGGTACAATGAGCAGTTCTTC

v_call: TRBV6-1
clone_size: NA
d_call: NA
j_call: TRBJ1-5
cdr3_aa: CASSAQDYSNQPQHF
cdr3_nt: TGTGCCAGCAGTGCACAAGATTATAGCAATCAGCCCCAGCATTTT

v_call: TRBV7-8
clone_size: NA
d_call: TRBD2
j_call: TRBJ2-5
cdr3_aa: CASSSQAGGPGETQYF
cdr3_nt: TGTGCCAGCAGCTCCCAGGCGGGAGGGCCGGGTGAGACCCAGTACTTC

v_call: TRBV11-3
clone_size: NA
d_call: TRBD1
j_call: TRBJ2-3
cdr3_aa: CASSLGLGQGATDTQYF
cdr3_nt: TGTGCCAGCAGCTTAGGTTTGGGGCAGGGGGCGACGGATACGCAGTATTTT

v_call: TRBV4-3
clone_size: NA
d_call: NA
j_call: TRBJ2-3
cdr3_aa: CASSQGYPTDTQYF
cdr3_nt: TGCGCCAGCAGCCAGGGCTACCCCACAGATACGCAGTATTTT

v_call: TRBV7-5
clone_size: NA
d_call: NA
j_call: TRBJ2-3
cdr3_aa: CARSSSGMDSDTQYF
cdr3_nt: TGTGCCAGAAGCTCCAGCGGGATGGATTCAGATACGCAGTATTTT

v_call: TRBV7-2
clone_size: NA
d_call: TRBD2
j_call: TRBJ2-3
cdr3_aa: CASSWTSGGQDTQYF
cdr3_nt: TGTGCCAGCAGCTGGACTAGCGGGGGTCAGGATACGCAGTATTTT

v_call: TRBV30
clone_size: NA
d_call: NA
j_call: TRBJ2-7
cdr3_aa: CAWSVGGSGPYEQYF
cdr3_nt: TGTGCCTGGAGTGTCGGAGGGTCTGGGCCCTACGAGCAGTACTTC

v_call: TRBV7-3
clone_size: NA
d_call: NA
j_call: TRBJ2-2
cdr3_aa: CASSPGTQTGELFF
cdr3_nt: TGTGCCAGCAGCCCGGGGACACAAACCGGGGAGCTGTTTTTT

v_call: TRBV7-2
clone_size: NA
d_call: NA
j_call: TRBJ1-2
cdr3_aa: CASSLATSRYTF
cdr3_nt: TGTGCCAGCAGCTTAGCGACATCCCGCTACACCTTC

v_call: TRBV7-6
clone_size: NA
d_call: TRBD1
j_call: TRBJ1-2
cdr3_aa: CASSLGGDRGRGYTF
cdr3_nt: TGTGCCAGCAGCTTGGGGGGGGACAGGGGGCGAGGCTACACCTTC

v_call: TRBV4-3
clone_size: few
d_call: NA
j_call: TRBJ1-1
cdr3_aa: CASSQGTVNTEAFF
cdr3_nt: TGCGCCAGCAGCCAAGGGACAGTGAACACTGAAGCTTTCTTT

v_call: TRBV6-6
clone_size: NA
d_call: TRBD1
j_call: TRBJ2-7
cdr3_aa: CASSYQGAPSSEQYF
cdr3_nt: TGTGCCAGCAGTTACCAGGGGGCTCCCTCCAGCGAGCAGTACTTC

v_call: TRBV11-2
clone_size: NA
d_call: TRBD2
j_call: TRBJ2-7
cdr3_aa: CASSWTSGREYEQYF
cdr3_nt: TGTGCCAGCAGCTGGACTAGCGGGAGGGAATACGAGCAGTACTTC

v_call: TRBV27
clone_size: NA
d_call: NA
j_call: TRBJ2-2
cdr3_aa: CASILRLVGVSNTGELFF
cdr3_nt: TGTGCCAGCATCCTGAGGCTAGTGGGAGTTTCGAACACCGGGGAGCTGTTTTTT

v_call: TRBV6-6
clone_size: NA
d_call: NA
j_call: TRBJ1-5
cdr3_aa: CASSYRDFPQHF
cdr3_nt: TGTGCCAGCAGTTACAGGGACTTCCCCCAGCATTTT

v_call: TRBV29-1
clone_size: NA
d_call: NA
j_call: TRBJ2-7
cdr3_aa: CSVETPRTGKYEQYF
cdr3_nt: TGCAGCGTTGAAACCCCCCGCACAGGGAAATACGAGCAGTACTTC

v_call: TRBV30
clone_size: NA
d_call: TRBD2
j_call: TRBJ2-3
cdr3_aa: CAWSFPPQAGARAVSTDTQYF
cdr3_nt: TGTGCCTGGAGCTTCCCCCCTCAAGCGGGGGCCCGCGCCGTTAGCACAGATACGCAGTATTTT

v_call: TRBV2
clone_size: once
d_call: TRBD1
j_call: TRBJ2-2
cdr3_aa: CASSEAGTGADGELFF
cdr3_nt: TGTGCCAGCAGTGAAGCGGGTACAGGGGCAGACGGGGAGCTGTTTTTT

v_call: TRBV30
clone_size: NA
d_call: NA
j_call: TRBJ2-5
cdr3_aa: CAWDRQETQYF
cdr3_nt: TGTGCCTGGGACAGGCAAGAGACCCAGTACTTC